The TCR beta chain under discussion was sequenced for a study of blood T cell repertoires in COVID-19. Whole-study context: Both acute and convalescent COVID-19 samples were obtained from the United States, Italy and Spain. The cDNA or gDNA used as material had been derived from T cells, B-cell-depleted T cells, or PBMCs.

Per the study methods: Estimates of nucleated cell counts were drawn from the amplification of reference gene primers. Here immunoSEQ multiplex PCR was the method, and the copy in TCRdb shows in-frame clones only, minus some. The D gene and trimming were derived from the DNA, and the V and J assignments and clone size from that table. The table includes around 58,000 clones, roughly nine tenths detected once. Unmatched junction bases numbered 6, after V lost 5 bases and J lost 3 bases. Germline CDR1 MDHEN, CDR2 SYDVKM. The CDR3 is made up of 15 amino acids. The specimen was peripheral blood. This sequence joins TRBV28 and TRBJ1-5; 8 positions agree with TRBD1. This TCR was recovered from a woman in her sixties or seventies with active or convalescent COVID-19. CDR3 amino acids: CASSPPDRDNQPQHF. The CDR3 DNA sequence: TGTGCCAGCAGTCCCCCGGACAGGGACAATCAGCCCCAGCATTTT.